The subject of this entry is one T cell receptor beta chain. The entry originates in a study of blood T cell repertoires in COVID-19. The table came from immunoSEQ multiplex PCR; TCRdb's copy has only in-frame clones and leaves some out. The data show roughly 100,000 clones, roughly four fifths seen once. Losses at the gene ends were 3 bases for V and 4 bases for J; bases not matched to a gene: 11. Germline V gene lookup returns CDR1 KGHSH and CDR2 LQKENI. This CDR3 region has 17 residues. The chain is built from TRBV18 and TRBJ1-5; 8 nucleotides align to TRBD1. The TCR was taken from a woman at least 80 years old with acute or convalescent COVID-19. The material sequenced was peripheral blood. The CDR3 DNA reads as TGTGCCAGCTCACCTTTTAAGGACAGGGCGGGAAATCAGCCCCAGCATTTT. This gives the protein CASSPFKDRAGNQPQHF.